One and the same sample provided the 19 T cell receptor beta chains below, sequenced in a study of blood T cell repertoires in COVID-19. Generated by immunoSEQ multiplex PCR, the TCRdb table keeps only in-frame clones and is missing some. The profile shows about 12,000 clones, around 70% of them singletons. Input material: peripheral blood. Every receptor here comes from a man aged 55 to 70 with COVID-19, enrolled during active disease.

By sample share, this clone is medium-sized. V usage is TRBV5-6 and J usage is TRBJ1-2; a possible D gene is TRBD1 (6 bases). CDR1 and CDR2 (germline): SGHDT, YYEEEE. V dropped 3 bases and J dropped 6 bases, with 12 bases sitting between them. This CDR3 spans 13 amino acids. CDR3: CASSYSGEHGYTF. The CDR3 nucleotides are TGTGCCAGCAGCTACTCAGGGGAGCATGGCTACACCTTC.

The chain carries TRBV18 and TRBJ2-7; TRBD1 aligns across 11 bases. The CDR3 covers 15 residues. CDR1 and CDR2 (germline): KGHSH, LQKENI. With V trimmed by 3 bases and J by 3 bases, 4 bases remained unmatched. The CDR3 spells CASSPGTGGLYEQYF. CDR3 DNA: TGTGCCAGCTCACCCGGGACAGGGGGTCTCTACGAGCAGTACTTC.

The chain joins TRBV29-1 to TRBJ2-2; D possibly corresponds to TRBD2 (6 bases). Between the trimmed V and J ends, which lost 6 bases and 2 bases, there was a span of 10 bases. The CDR3 totals 13 residues. CDR1 and CDR2 (germline): SQVTM, ANQGSEA. The chain's CDR3 is CSVLGGNTGELFF. CDR3 nucleotides: TGCAGCGTCCTCGGGGGTAACACCGGGGAGCTGTTTTTT.

The gene calls are TRBV7-9 and TRBJ1-5; TRBD1 matches 7 bases. V gave up 5 bases and J gave up 2 bases; unmatched junction bases: 6. The CDR3 is 15 amino acids. CDR1 is SEHNR and CDR2 is FQNEAQ in the germline V gene (reference sequence). CDR3 protein: CASSATGPGNQPQHF. The DNA for the CDR3 is TGTGCCAGCAGCGCGACAGGGCCGGGCAATCAGCCCCAGCATTTT.

The V and J genes are TRBV5-8 and TRBJ2-3; 8 positions agree with TRBD1. CDR3 length: 16 residues. Germline V gene lookup returns CDR1 SGHTS and CDR2 YDEGEE. Unmatched junction bases numbered 5, after V lost 0 bases and J lost 2 bases. The CDR3 sequence: CASSLVRDRITDTQYF. The CDR3, as DNA: TGTGCCAGCAGCTTGGTTCGGGACAGGATCACAGATACGCAGTATTTT.

This clone was seen only a few times. Its ends do not fully match the called genes, so a read error is possible. The chain has TRBV27 and TRBJ2-1, with 14 bases matching TRBD2. The CDR3 covers 18 residues. Germline CDR1 and CDR2: MNHEY and SMNVEV (reference sequence). The CDR3, as DNA: TGTGCCAGCAGTTCCTCGACTAGCGGGAGGGCTTCCTCCAATGAGCAGTTCTTC. Translated, it gives CASSSSTSGRASSNEQFF.

This chain uses TRBV3-1 (or the pseudogene TRBV3-2) with TRBJ2-3, with D perhaps TRBD1 (5 bases). The CDR3 is 18 amino acids. Germline-derived CDR1 and CDR2 are LGHDT and YNNKEL (reference sequence). Trimming left V 4 bases short and J 2 bases short, with 22 bases between. The CDR3: CASSPHGATGWDTDTQYF. The DNA for the CDR3 is TGTGCCAGCAGCCCACATGGGGCTACCGGGTGGGACACAGATACGCAGTATTTT.

This clone was recorded only once. The gene calls are TRBV25-1 and TRBJ2-1, with D possibly matching TRBD1 (6 bases). CDR1 and CDR2 from the germline V gene are MGHDK and SYGVNS. This CDR3 region has 15 residues. With 5 bases removed from V and 2 bases from J, the gap between germline ends came to 13 bases. This CDR3 is CASSQGILTYNEQFF. Written as DNA, the CDR3 is TGTGCCAGCAGTCAGGGGATTCTGACCTACAATGAGCAGTTCTTC.

This clone has more than one count but fewer than ten. The chain recombines TRBV24-1 with TRBJ2-1, with 10 bases identical to TRBD2. This CDR3 region has 14 residues. Germline loops: CDR1 KGHDR, CDR2 SFDVKD. Trimming took 3 bases from V and 7 from J; bases not matched to a gene: 2. Here the CDR3 reads CATSDAAGGNEQFF. In DNA form, the CDR3 reads TGTGCCACCAGTGATGCAGCGGGGGGGAATGAGCAGTTCTTC.

Note on this clone: This same CDR3 is encoded by further DNA sequences in the sample. J is TRBJ2-5 and V is TRBV5-5, with 11 bases aligning to TRBD2. The length of the CDR3 is 16 residues. Trimming cost V 0 bases and J 5 bases; bases outside gene matches: 6. Germline CDR1 is SGHKS and CDR2 is YYEKEE (reference sequence). CDR3 nucleotides: TGTGCCAGCAGCTTGGAAATAGCGGGGGGGCGGGAGACCCAGTACTTC. Translation: CASSLEIAGGRETQYF.

The rearrangement joins TRBV19 to TRBJ2-7, with TRBD2 matching 12 bases. This CDR3 has 16 residues. V was clipped by 5 bases and J by 2 bases; unmatched bases: 7. Germline V gene data show CDR1 as LNHDA and CDR2 as SQIVND (reference sequence). CDR3 sequence reads: CASSPGLAGSPYEQYV. The CDR3 bases are TGTGCCAGTAGTCCGGGACTAGCGGGCTCCCCCTACGAGCAGTACGTC.

This clone was observed a handful of times. The genes are TRBV4-3 and TRBJ2-1; D ambiguous. The V end lost 0 bases, the J end lost 0 bases, and 12 bases lay between the germline ends. Germline V gene sequence: CDR1 LGHNA, CDR2 YSLEER. The CDR3 contains 17 residues. The CDR3 loop reads CASSQEGFSSSYNEQFF. CDR3 DNA sequence: TGCGCCAGCAGCCAAGAGGGCTTCTCGAGCTCCTACAATGAGCAGTTCTTC.

This sequence joins TRBV7-2 and TRBJ1-2, with 9 bases matching TRBD1. The V and J ends lost 6 bases and 5 bases, in that order; junction bases with no gene match: 4. CDR3 length: 13 residues. The germline gives CDR1 SGHTA, CDR2 FQGNSA. CDR3 DNA: TGTGCCAGCAGGACGACAGGGGGATATGGCTACACCTTC. The encoded protein is CASRTTGGYGYTF.

The chain couples TRBV9 to TRBJ2-3; TRBD2 might be the D (6 bases). Germline V gene sequence: CDR1 SGDLS, CDR2 YYNGEE. The CDR3 extends over 15 amino acids. V lost 7 bases and J 5 bases, leaving 20 bases between the germline ends. This chain's CDR3 is CASGKMRGSIDTQYF. Here the CDR3 DNA reads TGTGCCAGCGGAAAGATGCGGGGTAGTATAGATACGCAGTATTTT.

J is TRBJ2-7 and V is TRBV11-2; D call uncertain. Looked up from germline, CDR1 is SGHAT and CDR2 is FQNNGV. The CDR3 sequence is 13 residues long. The germline V and J ends were trimmed by 5 bases and 6 bases, with 14 bases remaining between them. In DNA, the CDR3 is TGTGCCAGCAGCCCTAGGCTGGTCGGCGAGCAGTACGTC. This gives the protein CASSPRLVGEQYV.

This sequence joins TRBV6-2 or TRBV6-3 and TRBJ2-7; TRBD2 might be the D (5 bases). Germline assignment: CDR1 MNHEY and CDR2 SVGEGT. Trimming cost V 4 bases and J 2 bases, with 15 bases left between them. The CDR3 contains 15 residues. The CDR3 DNA reads as TGTGCCAGCAGTTCACGAGGGATGTTAACCTACGAGCAGTACGTC. It codes for CASSSRGMLTYEQYV.

The count of this clone is one. This chain uses TRBV27 with TRBJ2-1, with 7 nucleotides matching TRBD1. Germline V lookup: CDR1 MNHEY, CDR2 SMNVEV (reference sequence). This CDR3 has 16 residues. V lost 7 bases, J lost 0 bases, and 9 bases stayed unmatched. CDR3 DNA: TGTGCCAGCAACGATCGGGACAGTACCTCCTACAATGAGCAGTTCTTC. Protein product: CASNDRDSTSYNEQFF.

The J gene is TRBJ1-3, the V gene TRBV5-1; D is unresolved. Germline CDR1 reads SGHRS; CDR2 reads YFSETQ. V dropped 3 bases and J dropped 0 bases, with 10 bases sitting between them. This CDR3 has 15 amino acids. CDR3 DNA: TGCGCCAGCAGCTCGACGGGAGGCTCTGGAAACACCATATATTTT. This gives the protein CASSSTGGSGNTIYF.

The chain carries TRBV6-1 and TRBJ1-1, with 9 bases lining up with TRBD1. This CDR3 has 16 amino acids. J was trimmed by 6 bases and V by 3 bases; bases with no gene match: 11. Per the germline V gene, CDR1 is MNHNS and CDR2 is SASEGT. The CDR3 sequence: CASSDNRGLLGAEAFF. The CDR3 nucleotides are TGTGCCAGCAGTGATAACAGGGGGCTTTTGGGGGCTGAAGCTTTCTTT.